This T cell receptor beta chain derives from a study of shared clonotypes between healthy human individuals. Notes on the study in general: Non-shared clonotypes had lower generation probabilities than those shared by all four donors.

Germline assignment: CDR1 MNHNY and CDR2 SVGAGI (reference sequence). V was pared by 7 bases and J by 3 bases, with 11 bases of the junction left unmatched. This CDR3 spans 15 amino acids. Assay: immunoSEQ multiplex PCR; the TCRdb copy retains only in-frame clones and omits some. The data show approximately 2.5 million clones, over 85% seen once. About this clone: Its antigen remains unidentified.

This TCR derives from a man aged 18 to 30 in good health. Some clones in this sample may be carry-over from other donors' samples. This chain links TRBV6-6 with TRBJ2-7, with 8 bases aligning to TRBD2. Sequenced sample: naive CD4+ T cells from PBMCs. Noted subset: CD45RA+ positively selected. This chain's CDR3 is CASTRGGEFVYEQYF. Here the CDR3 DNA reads TGTGCCAGCACCCGGGGGGGGGAATTCGTCTACGAGCAGTACTTC.